The clone carrying this TCR beta chain is a singleton in its sample. Its target is not known. The data stem from a study of T cell repertoires in cytomegalovirus infection. Points from the study as a whole: Public TCR beta family frequency separated CMV-and-HLA carriers, including in an independent cohort.

From the reads, TCRdb called clonotypes with MiXCR, one entry per CDR3 protein. The sample shows roughly 200,000 distinct CDR3 sequences, about 39% of them seen only once. The TCR was taken from a human donor in good health (CMV status not recorded). Some clones in this sample may be carry-over from other donors' samples. The sample was CD8+ T cells from cultured PBMCs, taken from culture after CMV antigen stimulation.

Here the CDR3 reads CASSYRDRGTDTQYF. CDR3 sequence (DNA): TGTGCCAGCAGTTACCGGGACAGGGGCACAGATACGCAGTATTTT. The chain couples TRBV6-5 to TRBJ2-3; 9 nucleotides line up with TRBD1. This CDR3 comprises 15 residues. Germline assignment: CDR1 MNHEY and CDR2 SVGAGI. V was clipped by 2 bases and J by 1 base; unmatched bases: 1.